The T cell receptor beta chain described here comes from a study of neurological immune-mediated disorders. Study-level points and caveats: It was HTLV-1-associated myelopathy that showed the most TCR clonal expansion, while multiple sclerosis showed the least, falling below healthy controls. Among 34 multiple sclerosis patients, 18 had repertoires that phylogenetic grouping placed in one related-CDR3 cluster, a possible signature.

Comments on this clonotype: Its target is unknown.

TCRdb reprocessed the 5' RACE reads via MiXCR and lists one record per CDR3 protein. Among about 58,000 distinct CDR3 sequences listed, about 3.7% were seen once. V lost 6 bases and J lost 4, with 18 bases in between. CDR1 MNHEY and CDR2 SMNVEV come from the germline V gene (reference sequence). This CDR3 contains 15 residues. The source of this sequence is a woman aged 55-70 years with multiple sclerosis. Input material: PBMCs. This chain connects TRBV27 to TRBJ2-5; D unclear. CDR3 region: CASSPIDRVGETQYF. CDR3 coding DNA: TGTGCCAGCAGCCCCATCGACCGGGTGGGAGAGACCCAGTACTTC.